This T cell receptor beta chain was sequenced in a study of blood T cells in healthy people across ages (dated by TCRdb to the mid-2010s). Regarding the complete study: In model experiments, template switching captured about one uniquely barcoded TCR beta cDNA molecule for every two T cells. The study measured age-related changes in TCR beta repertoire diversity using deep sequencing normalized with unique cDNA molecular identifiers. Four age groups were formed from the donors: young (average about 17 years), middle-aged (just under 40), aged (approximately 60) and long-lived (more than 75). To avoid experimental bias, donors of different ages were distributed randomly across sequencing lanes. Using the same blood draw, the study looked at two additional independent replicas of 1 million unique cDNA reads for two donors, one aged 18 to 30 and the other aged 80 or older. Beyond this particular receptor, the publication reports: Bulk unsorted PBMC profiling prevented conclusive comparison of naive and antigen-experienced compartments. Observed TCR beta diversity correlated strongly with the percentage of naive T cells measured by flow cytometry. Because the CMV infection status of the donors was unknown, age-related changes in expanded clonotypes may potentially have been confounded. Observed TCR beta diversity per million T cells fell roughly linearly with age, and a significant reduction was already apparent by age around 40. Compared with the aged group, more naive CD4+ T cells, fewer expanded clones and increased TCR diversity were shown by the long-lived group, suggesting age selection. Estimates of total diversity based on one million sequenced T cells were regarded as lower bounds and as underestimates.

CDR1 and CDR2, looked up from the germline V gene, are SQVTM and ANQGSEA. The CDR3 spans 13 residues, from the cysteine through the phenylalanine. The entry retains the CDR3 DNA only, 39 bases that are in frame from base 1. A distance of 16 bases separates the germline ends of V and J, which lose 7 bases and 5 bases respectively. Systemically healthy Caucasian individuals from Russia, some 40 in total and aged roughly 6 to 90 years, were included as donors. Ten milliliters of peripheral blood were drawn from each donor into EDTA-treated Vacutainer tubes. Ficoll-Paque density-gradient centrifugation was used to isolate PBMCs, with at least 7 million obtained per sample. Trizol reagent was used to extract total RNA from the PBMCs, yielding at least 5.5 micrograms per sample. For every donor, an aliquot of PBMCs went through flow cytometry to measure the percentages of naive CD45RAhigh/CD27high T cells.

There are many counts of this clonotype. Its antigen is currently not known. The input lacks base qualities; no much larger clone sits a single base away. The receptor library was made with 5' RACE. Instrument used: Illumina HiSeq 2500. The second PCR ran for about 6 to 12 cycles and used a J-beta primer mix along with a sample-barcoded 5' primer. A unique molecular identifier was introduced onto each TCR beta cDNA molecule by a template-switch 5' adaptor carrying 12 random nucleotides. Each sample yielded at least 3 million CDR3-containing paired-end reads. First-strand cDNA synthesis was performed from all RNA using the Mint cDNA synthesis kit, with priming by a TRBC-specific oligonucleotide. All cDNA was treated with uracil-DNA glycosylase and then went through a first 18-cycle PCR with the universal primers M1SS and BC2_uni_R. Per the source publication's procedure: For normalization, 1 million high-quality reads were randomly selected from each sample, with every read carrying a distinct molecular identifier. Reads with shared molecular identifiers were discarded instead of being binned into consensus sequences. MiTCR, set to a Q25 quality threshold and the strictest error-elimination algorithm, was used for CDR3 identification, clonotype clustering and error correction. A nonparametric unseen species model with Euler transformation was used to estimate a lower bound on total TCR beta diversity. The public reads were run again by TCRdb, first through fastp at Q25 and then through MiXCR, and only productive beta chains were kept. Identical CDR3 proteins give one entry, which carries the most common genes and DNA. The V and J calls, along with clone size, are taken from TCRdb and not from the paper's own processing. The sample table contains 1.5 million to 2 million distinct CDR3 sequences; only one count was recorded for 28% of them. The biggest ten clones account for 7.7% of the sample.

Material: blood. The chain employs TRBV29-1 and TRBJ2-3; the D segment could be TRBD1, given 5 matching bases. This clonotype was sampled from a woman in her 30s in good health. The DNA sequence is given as TGCAGCGCCCAGGGTGGAGTGAGAGATACGCAGTATTTT. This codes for CSAQGGVRDTQYF.